These 26 T cell receptor beta chains were all obtained from the same sample, sequenced in a study of human T cells and chemical hapten exposure. Time point indicated: patch test 2, 6 weeks after DPC sensitization. Treatment specified: therapeutic diphenylcyclopropenone sensitization with weekly scalp DPC. TCRdb reprocessed the RACE reads via MiXCR and lists one record per CDR3 protein. The sample consists of approximately 69,000 distinct CDR3 sequences, about 9.3% of them appearing once. This specimen was whole blood, taken in connection with sensitization to the hapten diphenylcyclopropenone (DPC). Receptor source: a woman aged 50 to 65 with alopecia areata. Some clones in this sample may be carry-over from other donors' samples.

This clonotype was picked up many times. The rearrangement joins TRBV12-3 or TRBV12-4 to TRBJ1-1, with 7 positions matching TRBD1. The CDR3 covers 14 residues. Trimming took 2 bases from V and 0 from J; bases not matched to a gene: 0. In nucleotides, the CDR3 is TGTGCCAGCAGTTTAACAGGGGTGAACACTGAAGCTTTCTTT. This sequence encodes CASSLTGVNTEAFF.

By its share, this clonotype is medium-sized (0.01 to 0.1%). The chain links TRBV10-1 to TRBJ2-1; TRBD2 might be the D (6 bases). The CDR3 totals 13 residues. V was cut by 9 bases and J by 12 bases, with 21 bases left in between. Germline V gene sequence: CDR1 WNHNN, CDR2 SYGVQD (reference sequence). Here the CDR3 reads CASSPGDRAGQFF. For the CDR3, the DNA is TGCGCCAGTTCCCCAGGCGACCGAGCGGGGCAGTTCTTC.

This clonotype was seen more than once but under ten times. The V gene is TRBV7-8, the J gene TRBJ2-7, with 10 bases fitting TRBD2. Germline CDR1 SGHVS, CDR2 FQNEAQ. Trimming at V came to 4 bases and at J to 0 bases, leaving 6 bases not matched to a gene. CDR3 length equals 16 residues. The CDR3: CASSSGLAASSYEQYF. The CDR3, as DNA: TGTGCCAGCAGCTCCGGACTAGCGGCAAGCTCCTACGAGCAGTACTTC.

The CDR3 is CASTMQGVGTEAFF. CDR3 bases: TGTGCCAGTACCATGCAGGGGGTGGGTACTGAAGCTTTCTTT. The rearrangement uses TRBV19 and TRBJ1-1; the match to TRBD1 covers 7 bases. The junction had 10 bases not matched to a gene; V was cut back by 7 bases and J by 5 bases. There are 14 residues in the CDR3. Germline V gene data show CDR1 as LNHDA and CDR2 as SQIVND (reference sequence).

The rearrangement uses TRBV5-1 and TRBJ1-2; 8 nucleotides align to TRBD1. The CDR3 extends over 13 amino acids. With 4 bases clipped from V and 6 bases from J, the junction kept 5 bases outside the gene matches. Germline V gives CDR1 SGHRS, CDR2 YFSETQ. The CDR3: CASSPGQGDGYTF. The CDR3 coding sequence is TGCGCCAGCAGCCCCGGACAGGGCGATGGCTACACCTTC.

This clonotype has a handful of counts. This rearrangement joins TRBV7-6 to TRBJ2-6; no clear D. This CDR3 region has 13 residues. The germline V and J ends were trimmed by 2 bases and 3 bases, with 2 bases remaining between them. Germline V gene sequence: CDR1 SGHVS, CDR2 FNYEAQ. CDR3: CASSLFGANVLTF. The CDR3 DNA sequence: TGTGCCAGCAGCTTATTTGGGGCCAACGTCCTGACTTTC. Full variable domain (rest looked up from reference TRBV7-6 and TRBJ2-6): GAGVSQSPRYKVTKRGQDVALRCDPISGHVSLYWYRQALGQGPEFLTYFNYEAQQDKSGLPNDRFSAERPEGSISTLTIQRTEQRDSAMYRCASSLFGANVLTFGAGSRLTVL.

There are many counts of this clonotype. V usage is TRBV2 and J usage is TRBJ2-6; maybe TRBD2 (5 bases). The CDR3 has 19 amino acids. The germline gives CDR1 SNHLY, CDR2 FYNNEI. Trimming pared 1 base from V and 0 bases from J, leaving 16 bases between. The CDR3 protein is CASSEDGIEVSSGANVLTF. The CDR3 DNA follows: TGTGCCAGCAGTGAAGACGGGATCGAAGTTAGCTCTGGGGCCAACGTCCTGACTTTC.

This clonotype was recorded many times. The rearrangement links TRBV5-1 to TRBJ2-5; either TRBD1 or TRBD2 may fit D (5 bases each). Germline loops: CDR1 SGHRS, CDR2 YFSETQ. The V end lost 0 bases, the J end lost 0 bases, and 9 bases lay between the germline ends. The length of the CDR3 is 15 residues. The CDR3 reads CASSLDGTYQETQYF. The CDR3 DNA reads as TGCGCCAGCAGCTTGGATGGGACGTACCAAGAGACCCAGTACTTC. Supplemented by reference TRBV5-1 and TRBJ2-5, the full variable domain reads KAGVTQTPRYLIKTRGQQVTLSCSPISGHRSVSWYQQTPGQGLQFLFEYFSETQRNKGNFPGRFSGRQFSNSRSEMNVSTLELGDSALYLCASSLDGTYQETQYFGPGTRLLVL.

This chain links TRBV29-1 with TRBJ2-1; no clear D. Trimming removed 1 base at V and 0 bases at J, with 7 bases between. Germline CDR1 SQVTM, CDR2 ANQGSEA. This CDR3 is built from 14 residues. The CDR3 nucleotides read TGCAGCGTTGAAGCCCCGCGCTCCTACAATGAGCAGTTCTTC. Translating gives CSVEAPRSYNEQFF.

The chain carries TRBV19 and TRBJ1-2; D gene ambiguous. Trimming took 1 base from V and 5 from J, leaving 11 bases between them. The CDR3 contains 14 residues. Germline V gives CDR1 LNHDA, CDR2 SQIVND (reference sequence). CDR3 region: CASSIAGGEYGYTF. The CDR3, as DNA: TGTGCCAGTAGTATAGCGGGCGGCGAATATGGCTACACCTTC.

This clonotype was observed at least ten times. CDR3 bases: TGTGCCTCCAACGACAGGCCAGGCGCTGAAGCTTTCTTT. It codes for CASNDRPGAEAFF. The V call is TRBV6-6, the J call TRBJ1-1; possible D gene TRBD1, 6 bases. Germline values: CDR1 MNHNY, CDR2 SVGAGI (reference sequence). Trimming cost V 11 bases and J 6 bases, with 19 bases left between them. The CDR3 covers 13 residues.

This clonotype was seen a few times. The rearrangement uses TRBV6-5 and TRBJ2-7; 10 bases align to TRBD1. Germline loops: CDR1 MNHEY, CDR2 SVGAGI. The CDR3 covers 18 residues. V lost 0 bases to trimming and J lost 2 bases; unmatched junction nucleotides: 10. CDR3 nucleotide sequence: TGTGCCAGCAGTTACTCGGGGGGGACAGGGGAACCAGCCTACGAGCAGTACTTC. This encodes CASSYSGGTGEPAYEQYF.

V usage is TRBV6-5 and J usage is TRBJ2-1; D is unresolved. CDR3 length: 13 residues. Germline loops: CDR1 MNHEY, CDR2 SVGAGI. V was pared by 5 bases and J by 5 bases, with 10 bases between. CDR3 bases: TGTGCCAGCAGTACAAGACTCGACAATGAGCAGTTCTTC. Protein sequence: CASSTRLDNEQFF.

A few counts support this clonotype. CDR3 residues: CASSPVGPVDNEQFF. For the CDR3, the DNA is TGTGCCAGCAGCCCGGTGGGGCCGGTGGACAATGAGCAGTTCTTC. The J gene is TRBJ2-1, the V gene TRBV5-6; D is perhaps TRBD1 (5 bases). CDR3 length: 15 amino acids. CDR1 is SGHDT, CDR2 YYEEEE, per germline. Trimming removed 4 bases at V and 5 bases at J, with 16 bases between. The variable domain in full, with the rest retrieved from reference TRBV5-6 and TRBJ2-1, is DAGVTQSPTHLIKTRGQQVTLRCSPKSGHDTVSWYQQALGQGPQFIFQYYEEEERQRGNFPDRFSGHQFPNYSSELNVNALLLGDSALYLCASSPVGPVDNEQFFGPGTRLTVL.

A word on this clonotype: One junction end does not reproduce the germline sequence, and a read error may be involved. This chain uses TRBV6-5 with TRBJ2-1, with a possible D match to TRBD1 (5 bases). The CDR3 runs to 13 residues. Germline CDR1 and CDR2: MNHEY and SVGAGI. DNA for the CDR3: TGTACCAGCAGTTACAGGACCTACAATGAGCAGTTCTTC. It is translated as CTSSYRTYNEQFF.

This clonotype was counted at least ten times. This chain connects TRBV18 to TRBJ1-6; D not certain. This CDR3 is built from 16 residues. V was shortened by 2 bases and J by 6 bases, with 14 bases between the two germline ends. CDR1 is KGHSH, CDR2 LQKENI, per germline. CDR3 bases: TGTGCCAGCTCACCATTAGTGGCCAGCACTAATTCACCCCTCCACTTT. Its protein product is CASSPLVASTNSPLHF.

The table lists this clonotype with many counts. The rearrangement uses TRBV29-1 and TRBJ1-2; 7 nucleotides align to TRBD1. Germline V gene data show CDR1 as SQVTM and CDR2 as ANQGSEA. The V and J ends lost 7 bases and 3 bases, in that order; junction bases with no gene match: 8. The CDR3 runs to 13 residues. The CDR3 DNA sequence: TGCAGCGGACGAACAGGGGAAGACTATGGCTACACCTTC. This gives the protein CSGRTGEDYGYTF.

This clonotype was seen a handful of times. The rearrangement links TRBV12-3 or TRBV12-4 to TRBJ2-5, with TRBD2 identical over 12 bases. V trimming: 3 bases; J trimming: 5 bases; junction bases outside the gene matches: 10. The CDR3 is 17 residues long. This CDR3 is CASSLNRASGRGETQYF. CDR3 bases: TGTGCCAGCAGTTTGAACAGGGCTAGCGGGAGGGGGGAGACCCAGTACTTC.

This clonotype was detected many times. The rearrangement uses TRBV12-3 or TRBV12-4 and TRBJ2-1; no reliable D call. The V end was cut by 0 bases, the J end by 8 bases, with 8 bases between. This CDR3 contains 13 residues. In nucleotides, the CDR3 is TGTGCCAGCAGTTTAGCGGTGGTCGATGAGCAGTTCTTC. Its protein is CASSLAVVDEQFF.

The table lists this clonotype with a few counts. The J gene is TRBJ2-2, the V gene TRBV7-6; D not certain. Germline V CDR1 and CDR2: SGHVS, FNYEAQ. V lost 5 bases and J 6 bases, leaving 7 bases between the germline ends. The CDR3 consists of 12 residues. Written as DNA, the CDR3 is TGTGCCAGCAGCGTAGTCCCCGGGGAGCTGTTTTTT. Amino acid sequence: CASSVVPGELFF.

This clonotype was counted at least ten times. The chain is built from TRBV20-1 and TRBJ2-1; unclear D gene. CDR3 length: 14 amino acids. Trimming stripped 3 bases from V and 4 bases from J, with 13 bases between. Looked up from germline, CDR1 is DFQATT and CDR2 is SNEGSKA (reference sequence). CDR3 DNA sequence: TGCAGTGCTAGCAAGTTTACTGAGTACAATGAGCAGTTCTTC. Amino acid sequence: CSASKFTEYNEQFF.

At least ten counts were recorded for this clonotype. This chain links TRBV27 with TRBJ2-3; 8 bases fit TRBD2. CDR3 length equals 15 residues. Germline CDR1 reads MNHEY; CDR2 reads SMNVEV (reference sequence). J lost 4 bases, V lost 1 base, and 4 bases had no gene match. CDR3 in amino acids: CASSLLAGGADTQYF. The DNA of the CDR3 is TGTGCCAGCAGTTTATTGGCGGGAGGTGCAGATACGCAGTATTTT.

In its sample, this clonotype was seen many times. The CDR3 DNA reads TGCAGTGCTAGAGATAGGTGGGGCTACTCGAACACTGAAGCTTTCTTT. It translates to CSARDRWGYSNTEAFF. This chain uses TRBV20-1 with TRBJ1-1; tentative D call: TRBD1 (5 bases). This CDR3 is built from 16 residues. V was pared by 0 bases and J by 1 base, with 15 bases between. Germline CDR1 DFQATT, CDR2 SNEGSKA (reference sequence).

As for this clonotype: A much larger clone is a single base away; this may be a read error. The chain recombines TRBV10-3 with TRBJ2-7; perhaps TRBD1 as D (5 bases). CDR3 size: 14 residues. The germline V gene has CDR1 ENHRY and CDR2 SYGVKD. Trimming pared 8 bases from V and 5 bases from J, leaving 19 bases between. The CDR3 DNA reads as TGTGCCATCCGTGCAGGGCCCACCAGCCACGAGCAGTACTTC. Its translation: CAIRAGPTSHEQYF.

This clonotype was counted a few times. The chain uses TRBV19 and TRBJ1-4, with 8 nucleotides matching TRBD1. J lost 6 bases, V lost 7 bases, and 7 bases had no gene match. Germline values: CDR1 LNHDA, CDR2 SQIVND (reference sequence). CDR3 length: 14 residues. CDR3 amino acids: CASTPGQGYEKLFF. Written as DNA, the CDR3 is TGTGCCAGTACCCCCGGACAGGGCTATGAAAAACTGTTTTTT.

The sample holds a few counts of this clonotype. The chain combines TRBV29-1 with TRBJ2-5; D possibly matches TRBD1 or TRBD2 (5 bases each). Trimming took off 6 bases at V and 0 bases at J, with 17 bases between the two ends. CDR1 and CDR2 from the germline V gene are SQVTM and ANQGSEA. The CDR3 totals 15 residues. CDR3 nucleotide sequence: TGCAGCGTGACACCCAGGGACGTACACCAAGAGACCCAGTACTTC. Translation gives CSVTPRDVHQETQYF.